Sequencing of this TCR beta chain was carried out in a study of T cells after yellow fever vaccination. The table lists this clonotype with a few counts. The CDR3 totals 17 residues. Germline V lookup: CDR1 SGHRS, CDR2 YFSETQ. V shed 4 bases and J shed 9 bases, with 23 bases lying between them. Via MiXCR, TCRdb re-called the 5' RACE reads, giving one row per CDR3 protein. This table has hundreds of thousands of distinct CDR3 sequences, 8% to 9.5% appearing once. Sequencing used PBMCs, obtained approximately 40 days after the first yellow fever vaccination. J is TRBJ1-6 and V is TRBV5-1; perhaps TRBD1 as D (6 bases). This TCR came from a man younger than 30 who received the YFV17D yellow fever vaccine. CDR3 DNA: TGCGCCAGCAGCCCCGGGCATGGGGGCTTAACGATTTCACCCCTCCACTTT. It translates to CASSPGHGGLTISPLHF.